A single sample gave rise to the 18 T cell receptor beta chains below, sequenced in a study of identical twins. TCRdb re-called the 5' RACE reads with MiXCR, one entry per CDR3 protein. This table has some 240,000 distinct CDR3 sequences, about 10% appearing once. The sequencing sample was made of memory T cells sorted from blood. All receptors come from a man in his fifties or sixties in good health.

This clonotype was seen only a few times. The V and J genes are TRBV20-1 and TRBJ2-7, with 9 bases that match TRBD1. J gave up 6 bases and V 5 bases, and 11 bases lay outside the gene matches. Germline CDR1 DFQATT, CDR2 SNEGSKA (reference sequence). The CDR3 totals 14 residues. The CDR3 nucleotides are TGCAGTGCTGGAAGCCGGGACAGGGTCGGCGAGCAGTACTTC. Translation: CSAGSRDRVGEQYF.

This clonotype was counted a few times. The CDR3 DNA reads as TGTGCCAGCAGCTTAGATAGCGGGATTGGGGAGCAGTACTTC. Translating gives CASSLDSGIGEQYF. V usage is TRBV7-2 and J usage is TRBJ2-7, with 8 bases lining up with TRBD2. This CDR3 contains 14 residues. Germline V CDR1 and CDR2: SGHTA, FQGNSA. The junction had 6 bases not matched to a gene; V was cut back by 1 base and J by 7 bases.

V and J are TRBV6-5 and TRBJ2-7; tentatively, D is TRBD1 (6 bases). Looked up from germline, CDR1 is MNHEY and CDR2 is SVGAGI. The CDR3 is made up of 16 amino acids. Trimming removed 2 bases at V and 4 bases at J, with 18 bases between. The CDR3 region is CASSYAEPGHRYEQYF. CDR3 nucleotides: TGTGCCAGCAGTTACGCAGAACCGGGACACCGATACGAGCAGTACTTC.

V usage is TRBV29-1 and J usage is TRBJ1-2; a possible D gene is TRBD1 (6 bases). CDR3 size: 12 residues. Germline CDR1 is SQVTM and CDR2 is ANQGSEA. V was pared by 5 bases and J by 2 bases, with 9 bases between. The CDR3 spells CSVSQGNYGYTF. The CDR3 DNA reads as TGCAGCGTTAGTCAGGGGAACTATGGCTACACCTTC.

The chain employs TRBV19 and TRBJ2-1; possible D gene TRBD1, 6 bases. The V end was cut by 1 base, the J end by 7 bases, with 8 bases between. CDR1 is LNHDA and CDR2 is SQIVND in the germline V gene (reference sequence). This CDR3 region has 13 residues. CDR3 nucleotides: TGTGCCAGTAGTATAGTGAGGGGGAATGAGCAGTTCTTC. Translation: CASSIVRGNEQFF.

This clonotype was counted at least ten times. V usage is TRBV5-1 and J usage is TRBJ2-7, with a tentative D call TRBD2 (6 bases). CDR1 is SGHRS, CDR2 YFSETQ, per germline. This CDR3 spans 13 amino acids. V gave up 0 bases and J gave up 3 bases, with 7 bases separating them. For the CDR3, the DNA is TGCGCCAGCAGCTTGGGACTAGACTACGAGCAGTACTTC. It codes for CASSLGLDYEQYF.

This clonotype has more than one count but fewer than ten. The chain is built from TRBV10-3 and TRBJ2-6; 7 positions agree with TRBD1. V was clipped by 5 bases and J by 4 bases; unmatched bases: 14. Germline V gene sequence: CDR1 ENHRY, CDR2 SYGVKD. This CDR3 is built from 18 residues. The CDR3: CAISSGQVPTGGANVLTF. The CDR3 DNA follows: TGTGCCATCAGTTCCGGACAGGTTCCGACGGGGGGGGCCAACGTCCTGACTTTC.

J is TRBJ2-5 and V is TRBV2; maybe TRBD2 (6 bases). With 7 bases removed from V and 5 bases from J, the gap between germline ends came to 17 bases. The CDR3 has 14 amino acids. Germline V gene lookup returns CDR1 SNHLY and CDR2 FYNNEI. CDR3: CASNARDRGETQYF. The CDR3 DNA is TGTGCCAGCAACGCCAGGGATCGGGGGGAGACCCAGTACTTC. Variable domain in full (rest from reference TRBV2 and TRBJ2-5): EPEVTQTPSHQVTQMGQEVILRCVPISNHLYFYWYRQILGQKVEFLVSFYNNEISEKSEIFDDQFSVERPDGSNFTLKIRSTKLEDSAMYFCASNARDRGETQYFGPGTRLLVL.

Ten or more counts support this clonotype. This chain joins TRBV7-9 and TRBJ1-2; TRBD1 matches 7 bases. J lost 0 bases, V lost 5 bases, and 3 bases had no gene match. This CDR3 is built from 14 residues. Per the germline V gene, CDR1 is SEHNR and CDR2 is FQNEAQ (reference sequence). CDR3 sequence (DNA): TGTGCCAGCAGCACCGGACAGGCTAACTATGGCTACACCTTC. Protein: CASSTGQANYGYTF.

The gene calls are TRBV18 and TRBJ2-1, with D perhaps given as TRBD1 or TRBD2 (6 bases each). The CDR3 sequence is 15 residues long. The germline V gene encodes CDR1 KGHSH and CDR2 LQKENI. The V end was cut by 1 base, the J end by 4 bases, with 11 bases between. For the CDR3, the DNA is TGTGCCAGCTCACCACGGGCGGGACATTACAATGAGCAGTTCTTC. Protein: CASSPRAGHYNEQFF.

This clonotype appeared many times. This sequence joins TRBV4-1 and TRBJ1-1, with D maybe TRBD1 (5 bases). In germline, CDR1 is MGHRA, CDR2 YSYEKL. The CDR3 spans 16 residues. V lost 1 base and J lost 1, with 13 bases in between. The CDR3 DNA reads TGCGCCAGCAGCCAAGGGGCGGGGCAGCCGAACACTGAAGCTTTCTTT. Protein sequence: CASSQGAGQPNTEAFF.

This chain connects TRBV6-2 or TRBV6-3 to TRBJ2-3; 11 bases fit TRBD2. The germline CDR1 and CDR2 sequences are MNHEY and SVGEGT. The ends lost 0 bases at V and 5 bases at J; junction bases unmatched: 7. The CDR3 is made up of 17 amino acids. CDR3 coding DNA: TGTGCCAGCAGTTACTCGAATTCCCTAGCGGGGGGAGATACGCAGTATTTT. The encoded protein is CASSYSNSLAGGDTQYF.

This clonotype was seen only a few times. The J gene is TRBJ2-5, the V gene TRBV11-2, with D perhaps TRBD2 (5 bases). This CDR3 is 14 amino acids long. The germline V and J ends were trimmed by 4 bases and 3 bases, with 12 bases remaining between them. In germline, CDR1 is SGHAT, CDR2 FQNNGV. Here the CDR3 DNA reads TGTGCCAGCAGCTCTGGACTTGCGAAAGAGACCCAGTACTTC. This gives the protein CASSSGLAKETQYF.

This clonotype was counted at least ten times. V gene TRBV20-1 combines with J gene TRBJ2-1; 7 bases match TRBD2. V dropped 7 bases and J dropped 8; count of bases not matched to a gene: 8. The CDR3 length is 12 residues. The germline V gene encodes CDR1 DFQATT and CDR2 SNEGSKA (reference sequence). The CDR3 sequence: CSGKRGGDEQFF. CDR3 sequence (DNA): TGCAGTGGGAAGAGGGGAGGGGATGAGCAGTTCTTC.

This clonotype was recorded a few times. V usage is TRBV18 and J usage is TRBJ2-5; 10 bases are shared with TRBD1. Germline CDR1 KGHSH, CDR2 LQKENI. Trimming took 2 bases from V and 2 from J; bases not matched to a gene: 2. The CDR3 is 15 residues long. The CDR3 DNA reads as TGTGCCAGCTCACCAATGGGACAGGGGCAAGAGACCCAGTACTTC. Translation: CASSPMGQGQETQYF.

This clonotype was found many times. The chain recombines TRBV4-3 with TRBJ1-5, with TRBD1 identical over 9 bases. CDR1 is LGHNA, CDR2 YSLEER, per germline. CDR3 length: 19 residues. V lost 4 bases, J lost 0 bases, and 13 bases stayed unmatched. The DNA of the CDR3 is TGCGCCAGCAGCCCTCAGACCGGGACAGGGTACAATAGCAATCAGCCCCAGCATTTT. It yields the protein CASSPQTGTGYNSNQPQHF.

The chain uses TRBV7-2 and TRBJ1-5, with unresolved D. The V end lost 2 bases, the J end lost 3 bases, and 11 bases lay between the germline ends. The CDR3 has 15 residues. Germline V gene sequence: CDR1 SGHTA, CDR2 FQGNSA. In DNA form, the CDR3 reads TGTGCCAGCAGCTTAAGAGGTACTCACAATCAGCCCCAGCATTTT. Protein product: CASSLRGTHNQPQHF.

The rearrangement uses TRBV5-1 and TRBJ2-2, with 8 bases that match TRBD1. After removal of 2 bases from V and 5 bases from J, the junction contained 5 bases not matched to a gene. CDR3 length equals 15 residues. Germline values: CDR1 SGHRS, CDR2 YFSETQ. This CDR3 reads CASSFGQGLTGELFF. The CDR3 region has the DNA TGCGCCAGCAGCTTCGGACAGGGATTAACCGGGGAGCTGTTTTTT.